This T cell receptor beta chain was recovered during a study of cytomegalovirus exposure and HLA in healthy donors. This CDR3 region has 15 residues. CDR1 MNHEY and CDR2 SVGAGI come from the germline V gene. V dropped 6 bases and J dropped 1 base, with 15 bases sitting between them. PCR primers comprised 60 Vbeta and 13 Jbeta primers. Assay used: immunoSEQ multiplex PCR; TCRdb lists only in-frame clones, some missing. The sample has more than 95,000 clones. Points from the study as a whole: In an earlier analysis, about 87% or about 30%: the productive usage of most TCR beta V segments.

On this clone: Antigen unknown.

Each of the donors was a healthy bone marrow donor. This chain links TRBV6-5 with TRBJ1-1; no clear D gene. The clonotype was recovered from a young man in good health and CMV-seronegative. Sequencing was carried out using PBMCs. Written as DNA, the CDR3 is TGTGCCAGCAGCCCTGGGAGCCCCCAGAACACTGAAGCTTTCTTT. It yields the protein CASSPGSPQNTEAFF.